These T cell receptor beta chains were read from a single sample in a study of blood T cells in healthy people across ages. Each CDR3 protein is one row after TCRdb ran MiXCR on the 5' RACE reads. Counted here are roughly 680,000 distinct CDR3 sequences, roughly half occurring once; the ten biggest clones make up roughly 13%. Sequenced: blood. The receptors originated from an elderly woman in good health. The CDR3 runs from the conserved cysteine through the conserved F or W. Fields, in order: J gene, D gene, clone size, V gene, CDR3 DNA, CDR3 protein. D genes are given only for firm matches. Clone size is given for some rows only: seen once, a few or many times, or a class if the clone is expanded.

j_gene: TRBJ2-1; d_gene: -; abundance: few; v_gene: TRBV6-6; CDR3nt: TGTGCCAGCAGCCCCCCCCGGGGCACCTACAATGAGCAGTTCTTC; CDR3aa: CASSPPRGTYNEQFF
j_gene: TRBJ1-1; d_gene: TRBD1; abundance: many; v_gene: TRBV10-3; CDR3nt: TGTGCCATCAGGGCTGGTCAGGGGGCCGCTGAAGCTTTCTTT; CDR3aa: CAIRAGQGAAEAFF
j_gene: TRBJ2-3; d_gene: -; abundance: many; v_gene: TRBV9; CDR3nt: TGTGCCAGCAGCGTAGCTCAGCACGGGACAGATACGCAGTATTTT; CDR3aa: CASSVAQHGTDTQYF
j_gene: TRBJ2-3; d_gene: -; abundance: many; v_gene: TRBV29-1; CDR3nt: TGCAGCGCCTCCGAGACGCAGTATTTT; CDR3aa: CSASETQYF
j_gene: TRBJ2-5; d_gene: -; abundance: -; v_gene: TRBV5-1; CDR3nt: TGCGCCAGCAGCTTGTCGGGACCGACAGCGATCGAGACCCAGTACTTC; CDR3aa: CASSLSGPTAIETQYF
j_gene: TRBJ2-7; d_gene: TRBD1; abundance: many; v_gene: TRBV5-1; CDR3nt: TGCGCCAGCAGCGGCGACAGGGCTTCCTACGAGCAGTACTTC; CDR3aa: CASSGDRASYEQYF
j_gene: TRBJ2-7; d_gene: -; abundance: -; v_gene: TRBV5-1; CDR3nt: TGCGCCAGCAGCATGGCGACCTACGAGCAGTACTTC; CDR3aa: CASSMATYEQYF
j_gene: TRBJ2-5; d_gene: TRBD1; abundance: -; v_gene: TRBV29-1; CDR3nt: TGCAGCGTTGAGAGGACAGGGGACGAGACCCAGTACTTC; CDR3aa: CSVERTGDETQYF
j_gene: TRBJ2-1; d_gene: TRBD2; abundance: -; v_gene: TRBV10-1; CDR3nt: TGCGCCAGCAGTGGGGCAGCGGGACGTACCGATGAGCAGTTCTTC; CDR3aa: CASSGAAGRTDEQFF
j_gene: TRBJ1-2; d_gene: -; abundance: -; v_gene: TRBV4-1; CDR3nt: TGCGCCAGCAGCCAAGACCGGTTTGCAAACTATGGCTACACCTTC; CDR3aa: CASSQDRFANYGYTF
j_gene: TRBJ2-7; d_gene: TRBD1; abundance: -; v_gene: TRBV6-5; CDR3nt: TGTGCCAGCAGTTACCGGGACAGGGGCTACAATGAGCAGTACTTC; CDR3aa: CASSYRDRGYNEQYF